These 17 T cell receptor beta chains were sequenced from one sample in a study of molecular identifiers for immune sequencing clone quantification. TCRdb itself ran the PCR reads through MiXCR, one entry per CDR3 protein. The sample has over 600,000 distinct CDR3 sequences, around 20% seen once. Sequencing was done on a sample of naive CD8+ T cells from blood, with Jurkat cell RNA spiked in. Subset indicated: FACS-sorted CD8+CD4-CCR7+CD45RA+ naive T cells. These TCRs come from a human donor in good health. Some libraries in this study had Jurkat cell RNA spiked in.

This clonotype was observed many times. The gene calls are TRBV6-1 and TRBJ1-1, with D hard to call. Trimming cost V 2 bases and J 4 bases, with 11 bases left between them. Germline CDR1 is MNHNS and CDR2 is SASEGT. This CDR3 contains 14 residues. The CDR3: CASSESYGGTEAFF. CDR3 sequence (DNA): TGTGCCAGCAGTGAATCGTACGGCGGCACTGAAGCTTTCTTT.

This CDR3 reads CATSRGAYLMNTEAFF. Here the CDR3 DNA reads TGTGCCACCAGCAGAGGGGCATATTTAATGAACACTGAAGCTTTCTTT. The V and J genes are TRBV15 and TRBJ1-1; the D is unclear. The CDR3 consists of 16 residues. Germline V gene sequence: CDR1 LNHNV, CDR2 YYDKDF (reference sequence). The V end was cut by 1 base, the J end by 0 bases, with 12 bases between.

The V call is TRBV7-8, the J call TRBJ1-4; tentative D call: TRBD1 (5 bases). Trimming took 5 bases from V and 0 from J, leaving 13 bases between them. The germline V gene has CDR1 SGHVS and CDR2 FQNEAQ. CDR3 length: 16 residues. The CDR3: CASSLDSLPTNEKLFF. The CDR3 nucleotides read TGTGCCAGCAGCCTCGACAGCCTACCAACTAATGAAAAACTGTTTTTT.

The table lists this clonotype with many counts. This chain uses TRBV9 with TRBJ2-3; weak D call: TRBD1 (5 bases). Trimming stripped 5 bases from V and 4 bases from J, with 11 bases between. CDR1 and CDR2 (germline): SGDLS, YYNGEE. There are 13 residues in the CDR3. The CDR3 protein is CASSEGASDTQYF. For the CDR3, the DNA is TGTGCCAGCAGTGAAGGGGCCTCAGATACGCAGTATTTT.

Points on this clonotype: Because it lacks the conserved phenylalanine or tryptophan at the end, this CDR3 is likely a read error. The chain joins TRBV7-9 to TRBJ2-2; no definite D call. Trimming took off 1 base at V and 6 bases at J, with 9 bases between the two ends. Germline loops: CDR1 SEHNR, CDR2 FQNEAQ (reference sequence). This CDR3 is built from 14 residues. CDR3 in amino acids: CASSLGSRPGELFI. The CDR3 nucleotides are TGTGCCAGCAGCTTAGGTTCTAGACCCGGGGAGCTGTTTATT.

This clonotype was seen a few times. The CDR3 DNA follows: TGTGCCAGCAGCAAATCGCAGGGGGGCAATCAGCCCCAGCATTTT. It is translated as CASSKSQGGNQPQHF. V and J are TRBV21-1 and TRBJ1-5; no DNA check was done on the table's D call, TRBD1. TRBV21-1 corresponds to a pseudogene. There are 15 residues in the CDR3.

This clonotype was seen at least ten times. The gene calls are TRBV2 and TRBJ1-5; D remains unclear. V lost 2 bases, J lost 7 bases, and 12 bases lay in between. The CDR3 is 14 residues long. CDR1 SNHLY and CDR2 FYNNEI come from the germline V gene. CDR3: CASSEFAGYQPQHF. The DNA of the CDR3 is TGTGCCAGCAGTGAATTTGCGGGGTACCAGCCCCAGCATTTT.

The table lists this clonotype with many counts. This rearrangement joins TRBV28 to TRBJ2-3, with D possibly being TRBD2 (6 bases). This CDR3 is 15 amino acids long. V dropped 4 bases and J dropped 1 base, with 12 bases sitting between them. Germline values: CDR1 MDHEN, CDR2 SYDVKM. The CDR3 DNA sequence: TGTGCCAGCAGTTGGACTATCTTTGGCACAGATACGCAGTATTTT. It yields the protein CASSWTIFGTDTQYF.

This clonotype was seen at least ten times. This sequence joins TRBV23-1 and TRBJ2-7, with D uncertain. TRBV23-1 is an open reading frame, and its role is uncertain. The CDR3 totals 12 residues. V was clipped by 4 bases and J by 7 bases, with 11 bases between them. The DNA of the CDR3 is TGCGCCAGCAGTCCTTCCGGCCGGGAGCAGTACTTC. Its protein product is CASSPSGREQYF.

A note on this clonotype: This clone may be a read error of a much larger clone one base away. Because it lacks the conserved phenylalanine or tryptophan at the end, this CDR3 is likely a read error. CDR3 amino acids: CASSFPEGPYEQYS. DNA of the CDR3: TGTGCCAGCAGCTTCCCAGAAGGGCCATACGAGCAGTACTCC. This chain connects TRBV7-9 to TRBJ2-7; D is undetermined. Germline V CDR1 and CDR2: SEHNR, FQNEAQ (reference sequence). CDR3 length: 14 residues. The V end was cut by 3 bases, the J end by 4 bases, with 13 bases between.

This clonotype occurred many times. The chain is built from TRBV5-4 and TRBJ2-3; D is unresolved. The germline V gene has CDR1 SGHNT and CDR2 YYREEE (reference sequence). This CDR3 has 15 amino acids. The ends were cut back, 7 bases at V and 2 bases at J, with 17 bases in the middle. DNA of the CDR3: TGTGCCAGCGCGAGCGTGGGCGGCCCCACAGATACGCAGTATTTT. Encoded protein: CASASVGGPTDTQYF.

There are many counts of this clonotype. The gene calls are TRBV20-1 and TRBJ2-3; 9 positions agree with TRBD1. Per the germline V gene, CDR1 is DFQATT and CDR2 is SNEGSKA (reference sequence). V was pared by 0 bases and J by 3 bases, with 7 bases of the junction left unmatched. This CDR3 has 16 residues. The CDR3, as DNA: TGCAGTGCTAGAGATCTTGGACAGGGGATAACAGATACGCAGTATTTT. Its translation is CSARDLGQGITDTQYF.

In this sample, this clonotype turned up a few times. The CDR3 nucleotides are TGTGCCAGCAGTTGGCGCGGGGGGCGAACTGAAGCTTTCTTT. This encodes CASSWRGGRTEAFF. The chain is built from TRBV28 and TRBJ1-1; possibly TRBD1 for D (6 bases). V gave up 4 bases and J gave up 5 bases, with 14 bases separating them. CDR1 and CDR2 (germline): MDHEN, SYDVKM. This CDR3 has 14 residues.

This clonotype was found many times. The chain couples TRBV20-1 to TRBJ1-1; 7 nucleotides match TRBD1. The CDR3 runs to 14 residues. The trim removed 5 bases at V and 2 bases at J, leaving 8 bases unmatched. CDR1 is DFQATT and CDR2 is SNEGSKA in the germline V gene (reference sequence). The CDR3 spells CSASPRDRNTEAFF. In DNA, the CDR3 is TGCAGTGCTTCCCCCCGGGACAGAAACACTGAAGCTTTCTTT.

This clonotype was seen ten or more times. As DNA, the CDR3 is TGTGCCAGCAGCTCACAGGGGTCTGGGGCCAACGTCCTGACTTTC. Translated, it gives CASSSQGSGANVLTF. V and J are TRBV27 and TRBJ2-6; 7 nucleotides match TRBD1. With V trimmed by 6 bases and J by 1 base, 3 bases remained unmatched. The V gene's germline CDR1 is MNHEY and CDR2 SMNVEV (reference sequence). The CDR3 covers 15 residues.

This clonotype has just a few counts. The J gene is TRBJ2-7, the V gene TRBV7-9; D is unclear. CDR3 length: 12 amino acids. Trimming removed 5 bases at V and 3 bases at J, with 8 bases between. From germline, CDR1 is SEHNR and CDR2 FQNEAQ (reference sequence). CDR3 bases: TGTGCCAGCAGCGAAGAGTTCTACGAGCAGTACTTC. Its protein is CASSEEFYEQYF.

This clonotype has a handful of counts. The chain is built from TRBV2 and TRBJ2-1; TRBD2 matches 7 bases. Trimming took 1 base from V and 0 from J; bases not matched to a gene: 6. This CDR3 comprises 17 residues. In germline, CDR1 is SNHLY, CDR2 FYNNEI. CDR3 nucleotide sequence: TGTGCCAGCAGTGAAGATCTAGCGGCGATCTCCTACAATGAGCAGTTCTTC. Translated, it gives CASSEDLAAISYNEQFF.